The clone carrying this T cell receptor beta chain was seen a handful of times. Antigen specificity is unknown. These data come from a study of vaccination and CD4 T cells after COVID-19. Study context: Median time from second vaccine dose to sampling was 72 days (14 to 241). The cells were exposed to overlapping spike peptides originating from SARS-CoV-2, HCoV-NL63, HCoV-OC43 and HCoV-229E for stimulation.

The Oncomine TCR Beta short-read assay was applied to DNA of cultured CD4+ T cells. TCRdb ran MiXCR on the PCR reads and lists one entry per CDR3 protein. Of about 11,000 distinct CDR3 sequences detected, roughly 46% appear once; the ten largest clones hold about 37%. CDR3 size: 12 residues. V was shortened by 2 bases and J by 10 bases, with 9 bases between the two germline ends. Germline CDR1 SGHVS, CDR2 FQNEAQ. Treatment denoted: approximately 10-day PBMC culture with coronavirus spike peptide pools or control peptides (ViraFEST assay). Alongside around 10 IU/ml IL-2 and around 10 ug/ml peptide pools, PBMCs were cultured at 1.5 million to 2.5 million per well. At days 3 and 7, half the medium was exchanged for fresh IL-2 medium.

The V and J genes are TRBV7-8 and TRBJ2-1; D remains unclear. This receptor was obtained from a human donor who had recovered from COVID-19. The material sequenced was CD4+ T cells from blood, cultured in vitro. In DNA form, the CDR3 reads TGTGCCAGCAGCTTAAACGCTTGGGAGCAGTTCTTC. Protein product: CASSLNAWEQFF.